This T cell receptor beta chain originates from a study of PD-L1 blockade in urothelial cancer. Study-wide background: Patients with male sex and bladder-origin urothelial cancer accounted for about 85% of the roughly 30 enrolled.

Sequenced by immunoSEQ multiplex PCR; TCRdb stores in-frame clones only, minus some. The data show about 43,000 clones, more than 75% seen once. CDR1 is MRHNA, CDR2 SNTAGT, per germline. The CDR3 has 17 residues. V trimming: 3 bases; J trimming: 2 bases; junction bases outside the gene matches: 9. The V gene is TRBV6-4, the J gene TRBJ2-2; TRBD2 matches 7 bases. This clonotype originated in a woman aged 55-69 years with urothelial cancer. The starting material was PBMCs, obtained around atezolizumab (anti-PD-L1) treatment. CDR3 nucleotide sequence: TGTGCCAGCAGTGAAAGTGGGAGCGGGGCTAACACCGGGGAGCTGTTTTTT. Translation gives CASSESGSGANTGELFF.